This paragraph covers one TCR beta chain sequence. As yet, its antigen is unknown. This entry comes from a study of OX40 agonist ivuxolimab in advanced cancers. For the study at large: Allowance was made for prior anti-PD-1, anti-PD-L1 or anti-CTLA-4 therapy, and roughly 40% had some.

Autoimmune disease history or systemic immunosuppression led to patients being barred. Study-wide points: CD8+ T cells (on average) carried more expanded clones than CD4+ T cells.

V dropped 3 bases and J dropped 4; count of bases not matched to a gene: 5. CDR3 size: 16 residues. CDR1 and CDR2 (germline): LGHNA, YSLEER. Only in-frame clones appear in the TCRdb table, and some are missing; sequencing was by immunoSEQ multiplex PCR. The table has about 140,000 clones, approximately 90% seen once. This sequence joins TRBV4-3 and TRBJ2-1; TRBD2 matches at 11 bases. Specimen: CD4+ or CD8+ T cells sorted from blood, collected in a trial of the OX40 agonist ivuxolimab. The sequence derives from an adult with an advanced solid tumor such as melanoma, head and neck, liver or kidney cancer. This chain's CDR3 is CASSQQLAGVYNEQFF. CDR3 in DNA: TGCGCCAGCAGCCAGCAACTAGCGGGAGTTTACAATGAGCAGTTCTTC.